The rows below give T cell receptor beta chains drawn from one sample of a study of T cells in Graves' hyperthyroidism and ophthalmopathy. From the multiplex PCR reads, TCRdb called clonotypes with MiXCR, one entry per CDR3 protein. There are about 640,000 distinct CDR3 sequences in the sample; over 40% occur only once, and approximately 7.2% lies in the top ten. The material sequenced was peripheral blood or thyroid tissue (not recorded which). The receptors stem from an adult man with Graves' disease, either hyperthyroidism or ophthalmopathy (not recorded which). Each CDR3 is given with its conserved first and last residue. The D gene is left open where the match is weak. A clone size is listed for some rows: how often the clone was seen (once, few, many), or a class if it is expanded.

D,size,V,J,CDR3,DNA
NA,NA,TRBV5-6,TRBJ1-1,CASSLSTALNTEAFF,TGTGCCAGCAGCTTGTCTACCGCTCTGAACACTGAAGCTTTCTTT
TRBD1,NA,TRBV29-1,TRBJ2-7,CSVEGRTGTAAYEQYF,TGCAGCGTTGAAGGCCGGACAGGGACCGCGGCCTACGAGCAGTACTTC
NA,few,TRBV25-1,TRBJ2-5,CASSSPNTETQYF,TGTGCCAGCAGTTCCCCAAACACTGAGACCCAGTACTTC
NA,NA,TRBV28,TRBJ1-1,CASTEEGTPGFAFF,TGTGCCAGCACTGAGGAGGGGACCCCGGGATTTGCTTTCTTT
TRBD1,NA,TRBV25-1,TRBJ1-1,CASSLFGTGMNTEAFF,TGTGCCAGCAGCCTATTCGGGACAGGAATGAACACTGAAGCTTTCTTT
NA,NA,TRBV20-1,TRBJ1-5,CSTRPKGWGSNQPQHF,TGCAGTACTAGACCCAAAGGCTGGGGTAGCAATCAGCCCCAGCATTTT
NA,NA,TRBV2,TRBJ2-2,CASSHGTTNTGELFF,TGTGCCAGCAGCCACGGGACGACGAACACCGGGGAGCTGTTTTTT
NA,many,TRBV20-1,TRBJ2-6,CSASRDSSGANVLTF,TGCAGTGCTTCTCGAGATAGCTCTGGGGCCAACGTCCTGACTTTC
NA,NA,TRBV7-6,TRBJ2-5,CASSLTGDIFQETQYF,TGTGCCAGCAGCCTAACGGGTGATATCTTCCAAGAGACCCAGTACTTC
NA,NA,TRBV19,TRBJ1-5,CASGNSLGNQPQHF,TGTGCCAGTGGGAACTCCCTCGGGAATCAGCCCCAGCATTTT
NA,NA,TRBV20-1,TRBJ1-1,CSARERGMNTEAFF,TGCAGTGCTAGAGAACGGGGGATGAACACTGAAGCTTTCTTT
NA,NA,TRBV20-1,TRBJ2-5,CSASTERGTQYF,TGCAGTGCTAGTACGGAAAGGGGGACCCAGTACTTC
NA,few,TRBV6-1,TRBJ1-1,CASLPWGGQEAFF,TGTGCCAGCCTACCTTGGGGGGGGCAGGAAGCTTTCTTT
NA,few,TRBV7-2,TRBJ1-2,CASSLGLGLGYGYTF,TGTGCCAGCAGCTTAGGATTGGGCTTGGGCTATGGCTACACCTTC
NA,many,TRBV7-9,TRBJ2-5,CASSFRGTLYQETQYF,TGTGCCAGCAGCTTCCGTGGGACACTGTACCAAGAGACCCAGTACTTC
TRBD1,many,TRBV7-8,TRBJ1-3,CASSFTGASLSGNTIYF,TGTGCCAGCAGCTTTACAGGGGCCTCACTGTCTGGAAACACCATATATTTT
NA,NA,TRBV24-1,TRBJ2-7,CATSDRTHTGVCYEQYF,TGTGCCACCAGTGACAGGACACACACGGGAGTTTGCTACGAGCAGTACTTC
NA,NA,TRBV10-3,TRBJ2-2,CAIRLSANTGELFF,TGTGCCATCAGACTCAGCGCGAACACCGGGGAGCTGTTTTTT
TRBD2,many,TRBV20-1,TRBJ2-7,CSARASGTDEQYF,TGCAGTGCTAGGGCGAGCGGGACCGACGAGCAGTACTTC
TRBD1,NA,TRBV20-1,TRBJ2-7,CSAARPQGDEQYF,TGCAGTGCTGCCCGTCCCCAGGGGGACGAGCAGTACTTC
NA,NA,TRBV29-1,TRBJ1-2,CSVEDQPSSYGYTF,TGCAGCGTTGAAGATCAGCCATCATCCTATGGCTACACCTTC